The following is a T cell receptor beta chain sequence with its context. The data are from a study of cytomegalovirus exposure and HLA in healthy donors. Researchers ran the PCR with 60 Vbeta and 13 Jbeta primers. Some clones are missing from TCRdb's copy, which holds only in-frame ones; the method was immunoSEQ multiplex PCR. The sample holds over 95,000 clones, under 90% seen once. The CDR3 is 15 amino acids. J lost 1 base, V lost 11 bases, and 6 bases had no gene match. Germline CDR1 reads SNHLY; CDR2 reads FYNNEI. This TCR derives from a woman between 18 and 30 years old in good health and CMV-seronegative. Sequences were obtained from PBMCs. V is TRBV2 and J is TRBJ2-6, with 9 bases fitting TRBD2. The CDR3 here is CARGRGRSGANVLTF. The CDR3 coding sequence is TGTGCCCGCGGGAGGGGGCGGTCTGGGGCCAACGTCCTGACTTTC.